This T cell receptor (beta chain) was sequenced in a study of blood T cell repertoires in COVID-19. Study at large: Researchers got acute and convalescent COVID-19 samples from the United States, Italy and Spain. PBMCs, B-cell-depleted T cells, or T cells provided the cDNA or gDNA that made up the material.

Methods used by the authors: Using reference gene primer amplification, nucleated cell counts were estimated. Clones were read by immunoSEQ multiplex PCR, and TCRdb kept only the in-frame ones, dropping some. That table furnishes V, J and clone size, whereas the DNA furnished D and trimming. The table includes around 170,000 clones, over 80% detected once. The CDR3 runs to 14 residues. Trimming removed 8 bases at V and 4 bases at J, with 17 bases between. CDR1 is LNHDA and CDR2 is SQIVND in the germline V gene (reference sequence). The TCR comes from a woman between 40 and 55 years old with acute or convalescent COVID-19. Sequenced: peripheral blood. The chain links TRBV19 to TRBJ1-2; the D gene is possibly TRBD1 (6 bases). For the CDR3, the DNA is TGTGCCAGTCTCGAGAGACAGGACTCCTATGGCTACACCTTC. Its protein is CASLERQDSYGYTF.